The 20 T cell receptor beta chains below were found in one sample sequenced in a study of naive and memory T cell subsets. For these receptors, no antigen is known. The beta constant-region primer was an equimolar mix of two oligonucleotides covering TRBC1 and TRBC2. Four rounds of PCR amplified the ligated cDNA using nested alpha and beta constant-region primers plus SP2. In TCRdb, the UMI-ligation and nested PCR reads were re-called with MiXCR into one record per CDR3 protein. This sample yields roughly 150,000 distinct CDR3 sequences, of which about 23% are seen a single time; 0.11% belongs to the top ten. Study-wide results and caveats: Naive repertoires, especially CD8, held a few larger clonotypes, possibly memory cells re-expressing CD45RA.

The sequenced sample consisted of naive CD4+ T cells from blood. These receptors all come from a human donor in good health.

This clonotype showed up just a few times. The rearrangement joins TRBV12-3 or TRBV12-4 to TRBJ2-7; D might be TRBD1 (7 bases). The CDR3 has 14 residues. Deletions cut 7 bases from V and 2 bases from J, with 15 bases between. The CDR3, as DNA: TGTGCCAGCACCCTTTCAGGGGGGACCTACGAGCAGTACTTC. It yields the protein CASTLSGGTYEQYF.

This clonotype was recorded at least ten times. An end of the junction does not agree with germline; a read error may underlie this. In DNA, the CDR3 is TGTGCCAGCAGTTTACACGGGCTGAAGACTGAAGCTTTCTTT. Its translation: CASSLHGLKTEAFF. The chain employs TRBV27 and TRBJ1-1; D gene uncertain. CDR1 is MNHEY, CDR2 SMNVEV, per germline (reference sequence). The CDR3 spans 14 residues.

This clonotype was recorded a few times. The chain is built from TRBV29-1 and TRBJ2-2; D unresolved. Germline CDR1 SQVTM, CDR2 ANQGSEA. The V end lost 3 bases, the J end lost 2 bases, and 7 bases lay between the germline ends. This CDR3 has 13 amino acids. Here the CDR3 DNA reads TGCAGCGTTGATACCGGAAACACCGGGGAGCTGTTTTTT. As protein: CSVDTGNTGELFF.

There are a few counts of this clonotype. This chain uses TRBV20-1 with TRBJ2-3, with D perhaps TRBD1 (5 bases). Germline CDR1 and CDR2: DFQATT and SNEGSKA (reference sequence). The CDR3 is 15 residues long. Deletions cut 7 bases from V and 0 bases from J, with 17 bases between. The CDR3 sequence: CSGQPRASSTDTQYF. Written as DNA, the CDR3 is TGCAGTGGACAGCCCAGGGCCTCTAGCACAGATACGCAGTATTTT.

In this sample, this clonotype turned up a few times. The rearrangement uses TRBV7-8 and TRBJ2-3; 14 bases are shared with TRBD2. V lost 6 bases, J lost 7 bases, and 6 bases stayed unmatched. CDR3 length equals 15 residues. The germline V gene has CDR1 SGHVS and CDR2 FQNEAQ. The CDR3 reads CASSRLAGGPNTQYF. The CDR3, as DNA: TGTGCCAGCAGTCGACTAGCGGGAGGGCCGAATACGCAGTATTTT.

Only a few counts were recorded for this clonotype. V is TRBV4-2 and J is TRBJ1-6, with TRBD1 as a possible D gene (6 bases). Trimming removed 0 bases from V and 5 bases from J, with 11 bases in between. The CDR3 totals 16 residues. Germline CDR1 and CDR2: LGHNA and YNFKEQ. CDR3 DNA sequence: TGTGCCAGCAGCCAAGATCCCGGGACAAATAATTCACCCCTCCACTTT. Encoded protein: CASSQDPGTNNSPLHF.

This chain links TRBV28 with TRBJ2-7; TRBD2 agrees at 10 bases. The CDR3 consists of 15 residues. The germline V gene encodes CDR1 MDHEN and CDR2 SYDVKM. Trimming cost V 3 bases and J 3 bases; bases outside gene matches: 5. CDR3 loop: CASSFRLAGVYEQYF. CDR3 nucleotides: TGTGCCAGCAGTTTTAGACTAGCGGGTGTCTACGAGCAGTACTTC.

The J gene is TRBJ1-4, the V gene TRBV5-1; the match to TRBD1 covers 7 bases. V shed 7 bases, J shed 5 bases, and the junction held 8 bases outside the gene matches. CDR1 and CDR2 (germline): SGHRS, YFSETQ. The CDR3 loop spans 14 amino acids. CDR3 sequence reads: CASAPGQPNEKLFF. The CDR3 nucleotides are TGCGCCAGCGCTCCGGGACAGCCGAATGAAAAACTGTTTTTT.

This clonotype showed up just a few times. The chain recombines TRBV12-3 or TRBV12-4 with TRBJ2-5; no firm D call. The length of the CDR3 is 13 residues. V lost 2 bases, J lost 3 bases, and 7 bases lay in between. CDR3 amino acids: CASSLFPEETQYF. The CDR3 DNA is TGTGCCAGCAGTTTATTCCCCGAAGAGACCCAGTACTTC.

This clonotype has only a few counts. V gene TRBV7-2 combines with J gene TRBJ2-5; 7 bases match TRBD1. The CDR3 runs 13 residues. J gave up 5 bases and V 5 bases, and 5 bases lay outside the gene matches. Germline assignment: CDR1 SGHTA and CDR2 FQGNSA. The CDR3 region is CASSPRGPETQYF. In nucleotides, the CDR3 is TGTGCCAGCAGCCCAAGGGGGCCTGAGACCCAGTACTTC. Combining the CDR3 with reference TRBV7-2 and TRBJ2-5 gives the whole variable domain GAGVSQSPSNKVTEKGKDVELRCDPISGHTALYWYRQSLGQGLEFLIYFQGNSAPDKSGLPSDRFSAERTGGSVSTLTIQRTQQEDSAVYLCASSPRGPETQYFGPGTRLLVL.

The chain links TRBV12-3 or TRBV12-4 to TRBJ1-2; maybe TRBD1 (5 bases). The ends were cut back, 5 bases at V and 2 bases at J, with 15 bases in the middle. The CDR3 is 15 amino acids. For the CDR3, the DNA is TGTGCCAGCAGTAGGGGTCCAGACGGGAACTATGGCTACACCTTC. This codes for CASSRGPDGNYGYTF.

This chain joins TRBV10-3 and TRBJ2-2, with a possible D match to TRBD1 (7 bases). Looked up from germline, CDR1 is ENHRY and CDR2 is SYGVKD. V lost 7 bases and J 6 bases, leaving 15 bases between the germline ends. The CDR3 is made up of 14 amino acids. The CDR3 is CAIIGDREAGELFF. CDR3 DNA: TGTGCCATCATCGGAGACAGGGAGGCCGGGGAGCTGTTTTTT.

This clonotype was observed a handful of times. The rearrangement uses TRBV20-1 and TRBJ2-1; tentative D call: TRBD1 (5 bases). Trimming left V 6 bases short and J 8 bases short, with 17 bases between. This CDR3 has 13 amino acids. Looked up from germline, CDR1 is DFQATT and CDR2 is SNEGSKA (reference sequence). CDR3 nucleotides: TGCAGTGCACGGACGCCGGCAGGGTATGAGCAGTTCTTC. This encodes CSARTPAGYEQFF.

There are many counts of this clonotype. The chain links TRBV5-1 to TRBJ2-7; 7 bases match TRBD1. This CDR3 spans 13 amino acids. Germline V gene data show CDR1 as SGHRS and CDR2 as YFSETQ. V was pared by 4 bases and J by 3 bases, with 4 bases of the junction left unmatched. The CDR3 region is CASSGGQFYEQYF. The CDR3 DNA reads as TGCGCCAGCAGCGGGGGACAGTTCTACGAGCAGTACTTC.

The chain recombines TRBV20-1 with TRBJ2-3; D is possibly TRBD2 (5 bases). CDR3 length equals 15 residues. V shed 0 bases and J shed 0 bases, with 10 bases lying between them. The germline V gene has CDR1 DFQATT and CDR2 SNEGSKA (reference sequence). As DNA, the CDR3 is TGCAGTGCTAGAGATGCCCAGCGGAGCACAGATACGCAGTATTTT. This codes for CSARDAQRSTDTQYF.

This clonotype was seen repeatedly, ten times or more. J is TRBJ1-1 and V is TRBV18; 7 bases line up with TRBD1. This CDR3 is 14 amino acids long. The V gene end was trimmed by 3 bases and the J gene end by 1 base; junction bases not matched to a gene: 2. The germline V gene encodes CDR1 KGHSH and CDR2 LQKENI. The CDR3 spells CASSPDRTNTEAFF. CDR3 DNA sequence: TGTGCCAGCTCACCGGACAGGACGAACACTGAAGCTTTCTTT.

This clonotype has only a few counts. The J gene is TRBJ2-3, the V gene TRBV2; TRBD1 might be the D (6 bases). The germline V gene encodes CDR1 SNHLY and CDR2 FYNNEI. Trimming took off 6 bases at V and 2 bases at J, with 15 bases between the two ends. The CDR3 covers 15 residues. DNA of the CDR3: TGTGCCAGCAGGATGGGGGCCTCCAACACAGATACGCAGTATTTT. Its protein is CASRMGASNTDTQYF.

This clonotype was detected a few times. This sequence joins TRBV20-1 and TRBJ2-1, with TRBD2 matching 11 bases. The V segment lost 1 base and the J segment 13 bases; nucleotides outside the gene matches: 6. The CDR3 is 13 amino acids. CDR1 DFQATT and CDR2 SNEGSKA come from the germline V gene (reference sequence). CDR3 sequence reads: CSARGSGRAEQFF. The DNA of the CDR3 is TGCAGTGCTAGAGGTAGCGGGAGGGCCGAACAGTTCTTC.

This sequence joins TRBV20-1 and TRBJ2-7, with D uncertain. V shed 0 bases and J shed 4 bases, with 13 bases lying between them. The V gene's germline CDR1 is DFQATT and CDR2 SNEGSKA (reference sequence). The CDR3 covers 14 residues. The CDR3 nucleotides read TGCAGTGCTAGAGATGTGGGAAAAACGTACGAGCAGTACTTC. Translated: CSARDVGKTYEQYF.

In its sample, this clonotype was seen a few times. J is TRBJ2-1 and V is TRBV20-1; either TRBD1 or TRBD2 may fit D (5 bases each). CDR1 is DFQATT, CDR2 SNEGSKA, per germline (reference sequence). V was trimmed by 5 bases and J by 6 bases, leaving 17 bases between them. The CDR3 sequence is 14 residues long. The chain's CDR3 is CSAQDGTDSNEQFF. CDR3 bases: TGCAGTGCTCAAGATGGGACGGATTCCAATGAGCAGTTCTTC.